What follows is one T cell receptor (beta chain) and its context. This clonotype was detected only a few times. The target of this receptor is not known. Base qualities are not provided; no much larger clone lies one nucleotide away. The record originates from a study of T cells after yellow fever vaccination (dated by TCRdb to the late 2010s). In terms of the full investigation: The SMART-Seq v4 Ultra Low Input RNA kit was used to prepare libraries from fractions with low cell numbers. Two healthy male donors made up the cohort, one aged 18 to 30 years and the other aged 30 to 40 years. Blood samples were taken at several timepoints before and after primary and secondary immunization, and bulk PBMC replicates and cell subsets were isolated. To track T-cell clones before and after primary and booster YFV17D yellow fever vaccination, bulk TCR alpha and beta repertoires were sequenced longitudinally.

TCR cDNA was synthesized by 5'RACE template switching, which introduced a universal primer site and unique molecular identifiers. cDNA synthesis was primed from both the TCR alpha and TCR beta constant segments. Two PCR steps were used to amplify libraries, with sample barcodes and sequencing adapters being added in the second step. Libraries were sequenced on Illumina HiSeq 2500 (2x100 bp) or NovaSeq (2x150 bp). The authors' analysis ran thus. Demultiplexing of reads and collapsing into UMI consensus sequences were performed with MIGEC, and V(D)J alignment was carried out with MiXCR. Vaccine-responding clonotypes were identified with edgeR using replicate PBMC samples, with FDR below 0.01 and a log2 fold change above 5 up to day 15 being required. Each bulk clonotype was labeled CD4 or CD8 based on which sequenced repertoire, CD4 or CD8, contained the clonotype at higher abundance. In TCRdb, the public reads were trimmed at Q25 with fastp and aligned with MiXCR, with productive beta chains retained. All rows with the same CDR3 protein become a single entry with the most common DNA and genes. In this record, the V and J calls reflect TCRdb's handling and not the investigators' own analysis. The sample table records 300,000 to 400,000 distinct CDR3 sequences; roughly 8.7% of these occur just once. Clones ranked in the top ten supply roughly 18% of the sample.

The paper as a whole reports these results and caveats: Only a couple of donors were included in the study, so the extent to which the findings can be generalized is limited. Because abundant contaminating clonotypes from the bulk population could be contained in FACS-sorted repertoires, computational filtering was required. Most clones expanded after primary vaccination (around 96% of CD4 and about 85% of CD8) were re-detected after the booster, suggesting that broad memory maintenance occurred. Compared with the primary T-cell response, the secondary T-cell response was faster but weaker, reaching its peak on day 5 rather than on day 15. A small share of clonotypes was detected in both CD4 and CD8 compartments, with the overlap likely arising from convergent recombination.

The treatment or condition label for this specimen denotes: live attenuated yellow fever vaccine strain. Two biological replicates of bulk PBMCs were collected at each blood-draw timepoint. A standard Ficoll-Paque protocol was used to isolate PBMCs from peripheral blood. RNA was extracted with TriZol from bulk PBMCs, CD4 and CD8 fractions, and dextramer-positive and dextramer-negative fractions. The germline V gene (reference sequence) gives CDR1 as DFQATT and CDR2 as SNEGSKA. After removal of 2 bases from V and 7 bases from J, the junction retains 4 bases not matched to a gene. Including the terminal cysteine and phenylalanine, the CDR3 comprises 13 residues. This entry keeps only the CDR3 DNA: 39 bases, framed from base 1.

The sample was PBMCs, taken on the day of the first yellow fever vaccination. Here the chain combines TRBV20-1 and TRBJ1-4; TRBD1 matches 7 bases in the middle. This TCR came from a man younger than 30 who received the YFV17D yellow fever vaccine. CDR3 reads: CSARQGGREKLFF. The DNA reads as follows: TGCAGTGCTAGACAGGGGGGTCGTGAAAAACTGTTTTTT.